This T cell receptor (beta chain) was observed in a study of shared clonotypes between healthy human individuals. This table comes from immunoSEQ multiplex PCR, and its TCRdb copy is limited to in-frame clones, with some not included. The data hold some 450,000 clones, with about 74% observed a single time. CDR1 is MGHRA and CDR2 is YSYEKL in the germline V gene. This CDR3 region has 15 residues. Trimming removed 1 base from V and 7 bases from J; junction bases left unmatched: 8. The sample taken for sequencing was PBMCs. The chain uses TRBV4-1 and TRBJ2-7; 9 nucleotides align to TRBD2. The sequence derives from a woman aged 40-49 years in good health. Some clones in this sample may be carry-over from other donors' samples. CDR3 residues: CASSQVGGRAREQYF. The CDR3 nucleotides are TGCGCCAGCAGCCAAGTTGGCGGGAGGGCGCGAGAGCAGTACTTC.